This T cell receptor beta chain was observed in a study of response to subunit inactivated influenza vaccine. General study results and limits: That few new T cells are recruited by each seasonal influenza vaccination was the authors' suggestion.

In its sample, this clonotype ranks as large (0.1 to 1%). Its antigen is still unknown. Each CDR3 protein is one row after TCRdb ran MiXCR on the RT-PCR reads. This table has approximately 730,000 distinct CDR3 sequences, over 11% appearing once. Germline values: CDR1 SGHNT, CDR2 YENEEA. The CDR3 covers 13 residues. V was pared by 6 bases and J by 5 bases, with 11 bases between. Sequencing used PBMCs from blood, obtained 14 to 15 days before vaccination. The chain carries TRBV11-3 and TRBJ2-1; the D is unclear. The TCR sequence derives from a man aged 50 to 59 who received an inactivated influenza vaccine. The chain's CDR3 is CASSKPPDNEQFF. The CDR3 region has the DNA TGTGCCAGCAGTAAGCCCCCGGACAATGAGCAGTTCTTC. Full variable domain (remainder filled in from reference TRBV11-3 and TRBJ2-1): EAGVVQSPRYKIIEKKQPVAFWCNPISGHNTLYWYLQNLGQGPELLIRYENEEAVDDSQLPKDRFSAERLKGVDSTLKIQPAELGDSAVYLCASSKPPDNEQFFGPGTRLTVL.